One and the same sample provided the 19 T cell receptor beta chains below, sequenced in a study of CXCR3-negative and CXCR3-positive naive CD8 T cells. Study observations and caveats: The study found more hydrophobic TRB CDR3s in CXCR3-positive naive cells than in CXCR3-negative naive cells.

The antigens for these receptors are not known. TRB cDNA was prepared as libraries by UMI-labeled 5' RACE. One entry per CDR3 protein, without DNA, is what TCRdb gives after re-calling the 5' RACE reads. Recorded for this sample: nearly 110,000 distinct CDR3 sequences. Sample: naive CXCR3+ CD8+ T cells from blood. Subset denoted: CD45RO-CCR7+CD27+CD95- naive CD8+ T cells expressing CXCR3 (TNR3+). Source of these receptors: a human donor in good health. Some clones in this sample may be carry-over from other donors' samples.

CDR3 residues: CASSFVLGLETQYF. The chain combines TRBV5-5 with TRBJ2-5. CDR3 length: 14 amino acids. Per the germline V gene, CDR1 is SGHKS and CDR2 is YYEKEE (reference sequence).

This chain joins TRBV28 and TRBJ2-1; absent DNA, TCRdb's TRBD2 call cannot be checked. The CDR3 has 14 residues. CDR1 MDHEN and CDR2 SYDVKM come from the germline V gene. CDR3 loop: CASSLTSGGSEQFF. Filled out from reference TRBV28 and TRBJ2-1, the complete variable domain reads DVKVTQSSRYLVKRTGEKVFLECVQDMDHENMFWYRQDPGLGLRLIYFSYDVKMKEKGDIPEGYSVSREKKERFSLILESASTNQTSMYLCASSLTSGGSEQFFGPGTRLTVL.

V is TRBV7-3 and J is TRBJ2-7. In germline, CDR1 is SGHTA, CDR2 FQGTGA. The CDR3 consists of 13 residues. The CDR3 reads CASSFGVGYEQYF. The full variable domain, rest sourced from reference TRBV7-3 and TRBJ2-7, is GAGVSQTPSNKVTEKGKYVELRCDPISGHTALYWYRQSLGQGPEFLIYFQGTGAADDSGLPNDRFFAVRPEGSVSTLKIQRTERGDSAVYLCASSFGVGYEQYFGPGTRLTVT.

The gene calls are TRBV7-9 and TRBJ1-2. The CDR3 loop spans 14 amino acids. Germline V CDR1 and CDR2: SEHNR, FQNEAQ (reference sequence). The chain's CDR3 is CASSLGVANYGYTF.

V and J are TRBV28 and TRBJ1-1. This CDR3 spans 14 amino acids. Germline loops: CDR1 MDHEN, CDR2 SYDVKM. The CDR3 reads CASSFSDWNTEAFF.

The chain recombines TRBV12-3 or TRBV12-4 with TRBJ2-1. This CDR3 contains 14 residues. This chain's CDR3 is CASSFWGGSNEQFF.

The chain combines TRBV20-1 with TRBJ2-5; without DNA, the TCRdb call of TRBD2 cannot be checked. CDR3 length equals 17 residues. In germline, CDR1 is DFQATT, CDR2 SNEGSKA (reference sequence). CDR3 sequence reads: CSARWTSGGHDVETQYF.

The chain employs TRBV11-2 and TRBJ2-1; TCRdb picks TRBD2, but there is no DNA to check that call. Germline V CDR1 and CDR2: SGHAT, FQNNGV. This CDR3 region has 17 residues. Here the CDR3 reads CASSPRLSGDTYNEQFF.

This chain uses TRBV19 with TRBJ1-1; checking the TCRdb D call of TRBD1 is not possible without DNA. CDR1 and CDR2 from the germline V gene are LNHDA and SQIVND (reference sequence). CDR3 length: 14 residues. The CDR3 here is CASSIGQINTEAFF. Filled out from reference TRBV19 and TRBJ1-1, the complete variable domain reads DGGITQSPKYLFRKEGQNVTLSCEQNLNHDAMYWYRQDPGQGLRLIYYSQIVNDFQKGDIAEGYSVSREKKESFPLTVTSAQKNPTAFYLCASSIGQINTEAFFGQGTRLTVV.

The CDR3 region is CASSRDREFRGYTF. The chain links TRBV19 to TRBJ1-2; no DNA is available, so the TRBD1 call from TCRdb remains unchecked. Per germline, CDR1 LNHDA and CDR2 SQIVND (reference sequence). CDR3 length: 14 residues.

The gene calls are TRBV5-1 and TRBJ2-1; TCRdb returns TRBD1, unconfirmable since there is no DNA. CDR3 length: 17 amino acids. The germline CDR1 and CDR2 sequences are SGHRS and YFSETQ. The CDR3 sequence is CASSVTQTGYSYNEQFF.

The chain is built from TRBV5-1 and TRBJ1-1. Per germline, CDR1 SGHRS and CDR2 YFSETQ. This CDR3 is built from 16 residues. CDR3 in amino acids: CASSLAKGPMNTEAFF.

This chain uses TRBV28 with TRBJ2-7; without DNA, the TCRdb call of TRBD1 cannot be checked. Germline CDR1 is MDHEN and CDR2 is SYDVKM. This CDR3 region has 18 residues. This CDR3 is CASTSTSYREIKAYEQYF.

This sequence joins TRBV27 and TRBJ1-6; TCRdb gives TRBD1 as the D gene, but with no DNA this cannot be confirmed. CDR3 length equals 14 residues. Looked up from germline, CDR1 is MNHEY and CDR2 is SMNVEV (reference sequence). This CDR3 is CASAPTGANSPLHF.

This chain connects TRBV29-1 to TRBJ1-3. Germline lookup yields CDR1 SQVTM and CDR2 ANQGSEA. The length of the CDR3 is 15 residues. The CDR3 reads CSVEDDRVGWNTIYF.

The V gene is TRBV7-9, the J gene TRBJ2-2; TCRdb returns TRBD1, unconfirmable since there is no DNA. Germline CDR1 SEHNR, CDR2 FQNEAQ (reference sequence). This CDR3 contains 15 residues. This chain's CDR3 is CASRPSGGPTGELFF.

The CDR3 loop is CASSPRDYAYEQYF. The V call is TRBV7-9, the J call TRBJ2-7; TCRdb returns TRBD2, unconfirmable since there is no DNA. CDR1 and CDR2 (germline): SEHNR, FQNEAQ (reference sequence). The CDR3 loop spans 14 amino acids.

The rearrangement joins TRBV29-1 to TRBJ2-2. The CDR3 consists of 13 residues. Germline V gene sequence: CDR1 SQVTM, CDR2 ANQGSEA. The CDR3: CSGTGPNTGELFF.

The chain joins TRBV20-1 to TRBJ2-1; the D call from TCRdb, TRBD1, cannot be confirmed without DNA. This CDR3 has 16 residues. Germline values: CDR1 DFQATT, CDR2 SNEGSKA (reference sequence). The CDR3 loop is CSARPPPTGPYNEQFF.